This TCR beta chain was identified in a study of graft-versus-host responses after intestinal transplantation. Generated by immunoSEQ multiplex PCR, the TCRdb table keeps only in-frame clones and is missing some. The sample yields some 92,000 clones, 92% seen once. This clone was observed a single time. The target antigen is unknown. Germline V gives CDR1 WSHSY, CDR2 SAAADI. The CDR3 is made up of 16 amino acids. Trimming removed 5 bases from V and 0 bases from J, with 17 bases in between. Specimen: unstimulated CD4+ T cells sorted from spleen or lymph node cells, collected before intestinal transplant. This TCR was sampled from a human donor who received an intestinal transplant. This rearrangement joins TRBV10-2 to TRBJ2-7; D uncertain. As DNA, the CDR3 is TGCGCCAGCAGTTTTCAAGTAAGCGTACACTCCTACGAGCAGTACTTC. Amino acid sequence: CASSFQVSVHSYEQYF.